The 21 T cell receptor beta chains reported below all come from one sample, sequenced in a study of blood T cell repertoires in COVID-19. Only in-frame clones appear in the TCRdb table, and some are missing; sequencing was by immunoSEQ multiplex PCR. The sample records roughly 160,000 clones, roughly 83% being singletons. Sequencing input: peripheral blood. These TCRs come from a man aged 18 to 35 with active or convalescent COVID-19.

The chain has TRBV4-3 and TRBJ2-2; TRBD2 matches at 16 bases. Germline V gene sequence: CDR1 LGHNA, CDR2 YSLEER. This CDR3 comprises 16 residues. After removal of 2 bases from V and 9 bases from J, the junction contained 3 bases not matched to a gene. In nucleotides, the CDR3 is TGCGCCAGCAGCCAACCGGGACTAGCGGGAGGGCGGGAGCTGTTTTTT. Translation gives CASSQPGLAGGRELFF.

The chain couples TRBV15 to TRBJ1-5; 7 positions agree with TRBD1. J was trimmed by 4 bases and V by 4 bases; bases with no gene match: 1. This CDR3 is built from 13 residues. The germline V gene has CDR1 LNHNV and CDR2 YYDKDF (reference sequence). The CDR3 reads CATSIQGNQPQHF. The DNA of the CDR3 is TGTGCCACCAGCATACAGGGGAATCAGCCCCAGCATTTT. Full variable domain (missing parts from reference TRBV15 and TRBJ1-5): DAMVIQNPRYQVTQFGKPVTLSCSQTLNHNVMYWYQQKSSQAPKLLFHYYDKDFNNEADTPDNFQSRRPNTSFCFLDIRSPGLGDTAMYLCATSIQGNQPQHFGDGTRLSIL.

CDR3 region: CASSQDYNGYGYTF. The CDR3 nucleotides are TGTGCCAGCAGCCAAGATTACAACGGGTATGGCTACACCTTC. The chain has TRBV3-1 (or the pseudogene TRBV3-2) and TRBJ1-2; D uncertain. The germline CDR1 and CDR2 sequences are LGHDT and YNNKEL (reference sequence). The CDR3 loop spans 14 amino acids. Trimming left V 0 bases short and J 5 bases short, with 10 bases between.

The chain uses TRBV2 and TRBJ2-3; D possibly corresponds to TRBD1 (5 bases). CDR1 SNHLY and CDR2 FYNNEI come from the germline V gene. With 10 bases removed from V and 4 bases from J, the gap between germline ends came to 15 bases. This CDR3 is 13 amino acids long. The CDR3 DNA reads TGTGCCACCACGGTCCAGGGTCCAGATACGCAGTATTTT. Translating gives CATTVQGPDTQYF.

The CDR3 is CASSDRLGVEAFF. Written as DNA, the CDR3 is TGTGCCAGTAGTGACAGGTTAGGGGTTGAAGCTTTCTTT. V usage is TRBV19 and J usage is TRBJ1-1; the D gene is possibly TRBD1 (6 bases). Trimming removed 5 bases at V and 7 bases at J, with 14 bases between. Germline CDR1 LNHDA, CDR2 SQIVND (reference sequence). The CDR3 length is 13 residues.

This clone appeared a few times. The chain joins TRBV6-5 to TRBJ2-7; 8 bases are a match to TRBD1. Per germline, CDR1 MNHEY and CDR2 SVGAGI. With 4 bases clipped from V and 4 bases from J, the junction kept 6 bases outside the gene matches. This CDR3 spans 14 amino acids. CDR3 nucleotide sequence: TGTGCCAGCAGTTTCAGGGGGCGCTTATACGAGCAGTACTTC. It codes for CASSFRGRLYEQYF.

The rearrangement uses TRBV5-1 and TRBJ1-1, with no clear D. Germline V CDR1 and CDR2: SGHRS, YFSETQ. The V end lost 0 bases, the J end lost 1 base, and 7 bases lay between the germline ends. This CDR3 is built from 14 residues. CDR3 DNA: TGCGCCAGCAGCTTGGGGCAGGCGAACACTGAAGCTTTCTTT. It codes for CASSLGQANTEAFF.

The chain couples TRBV6-5 to TRBJ1-5; D might be TRBD1 (6 bases). V lost 6 bases to trimming and J lost 4 bases, with 16 bases between them. There are 15 residues in the CDR3. Per germline, CDR1 MNHEY and CDR2 SVGAGI. The CDR3 is CASRGGGTGNQPQHF. DNA of the CDR3: TGTGCCAGCAGGGGTGGGGGCACAGGTAATCAGCCCCAGCATTTT.

The chain joins TRBV6-2 or TRBV6-3 to TRBJ2-1; 12 bases align to TRBD2. This CDR3 contains 18 residues. With 2 bases clipped from V and 2 bases from J, the junction kept 7 bases outside the gene matches. Germline V gives CDR1 MNHEY, CDR2 SVGEGT. CDR3 amino acids: CASSYTSGRSSTYNEQFF. For the CDR3, the DNA is TGTGCCAGCAGTTACACTAGCGGGAGGTCGTCCACCTACAATGAGCAGTTCTTC.

The chain carries TRBV3-1 (or the pseudogene TRBV3-2) and TRBJ1-5; the match to TRBD1 covers 8 bases. V shed 2 bases, J shed 2 bases, and the junction held 5 bases outside the gene matches. CDR3 length equals 16 residues. Germline assignment: CDR1 LGHDT and CDR2 YNNKEL (reference sequence). The chain's CDR3 is CASSQTQTGGNQPQHF. DNA for the CDR3: TGTGCCAGCAGCCAAACCCAGACAGGGGGCAATCAGCCCCAGCATTTT.

J is TRBJ2-1 and V is TRBV9, with 14 bases aligning to TRBD2. Trimming cost V 1 base and J 7 bases; bases outside gene matches: 7. The length of the CDR3 is 17 residues. Per the germline V gene, CDR1 is SGDLS and CDR2 is YYNGEE. The CDR3: CASSVSTSGRAYNEQFF. The CDR3 DNA reads as TGTGCCAGCAGCGTATCGACTAGCGGGAGGGCGTATAATGAGCAGTTCTTC.

The V call is TRBV27, the J call TRBJ2-5; TRBD2 aligns across 8 bases. The CDR3 sequence is 16 residues long. Per germline, CDR1 MNHEY and CDR2 SMNVEV (reference sequence). V shed 3 bases and J 5 bases; nucleotides not matched to a gene: 11. CDR3 protein: CASSFNGRAGHETQYF. The CDR3 nucleotides are TGTGCCAGCAGTTTCAACGGGAGGGCCGGTCACGAGACCCAGTACTTC.

The chain employs TRBV2 and TRBJ1-2; D call uncertain. CDR3 size: 16 residues. V was cut by 6 bases and J by 8 bases, with 25 bases left in between. From germline, CDR1 is SNHLY and CDR2 FYNNEI. This chain's CDR3 is CASSRLHRGGAEGYTF. The CDR3 region has the DNA TGTGCCAGCAGCCGATTACATCGTGGAGGCGCGGAGGGCTACACCTTC. The whole variable domain, filled in from reference TRBV2 and TRBJ1-2, reads EPEVTQTPSHQVTQMGQEVILRCVPISNHLYFYWYRQILGQKVEFLVSFYNNEISEKSEIFDDQFSVERPDGSNFTLKIRSTKLEDSAMYFCASSRLHRGGAEGYTFGSGTRLTVV.

The CDR3 nucleotides are TGCGCCAGCAGCGACGGACAACCCGGGGGGGGGCCGTTGAGTGGCTACACCTTC. Protein sequence: CASSDGQPGGGPLSGYTF. The chain employs TRBV5-1 and TRBJ1-2, with D possibly TRBD1 on 6 matching bases. The CDR3 runs to 18 residues. Deletions cut 4 bases from V and 7 bases from J, with 29 bases between. Per the germline V gene, CDR1 is SGHRS and CDR2 is YFSETQ.

There are a few counts of this clone. The identical CDR3 is also encoded by other nucleotide sequences in the sample. V and J are TRBV9 and TRBJ2-7; TRBD2 agrees at 13 bases. V trimming: 2 bases; J trimming: 2 bases; junction bases outside the gene matches: 4. Germline loops: CDR1 SGDLS, CDR2 YYNGEE. The CDR3 loop spans 16 amino acids. For the CDR3, the DNA is TGTGCCAGCAGCGTTGGAGGGACTAGCGGGACCTACGAGCAGTACTTC. Translated: CASSVGGTSGTYEQYF.

The CDR3 region is CASSLGGSPSGNTIYF. The CDR3 coding sequence is TGCGCCAGCAGCTTGGGGGGCAGTCCCTCTGGAAACACCATATATTTT. The chain links TRBV5-1 to TRBJ1-3, with a weak D call TRBD1 (5 bases). CDR1 is SGHRS and CDR2 is YFSETQ in the germline V gene. The germline V and J ends were trimmed by 0 bases and 0 bases, with 10 bases remaining between them. The CDR3 extends over 16 amino acids.

The chain recombines TRBV19 with TRBJ1-5; 8 bases map to TRBD1. The germline gives CDR1 LNHDA, CDR2 SQIVND (reference sequence). The V gene end was trimmed by 6 bases and the J gene end by 5 bases; junction bases not matched to a gene: 9. The CDR3 is made up of 15 amino acids. The CDR3 bases are TGTGCCAGTAGGAAGGGACAGGAGTCTCATCAGCCCCAGCATTTT. Protein sequence: CASRKGQESHQPQHF.

The chain employs TRBV2 and TRBJ1-2; no firm D call. Germline V gives CDR1 SNHLY, CDR2 FYNNEI. The V end was cut by 4 bases, the J end by 4 bases, with 10 bases between. CDR3 length: 13 residues. Here the CDR3 reads CASSGRSSYGYTF. CDR3 sequence (DNA): TGTGCCAGCAGTGGCAGGTCGTCCTATGGCTACACCTTC.

The CDR3 loop is CASRLPSSGNTIYF. The CDR3 region has the DNA TGTGCCAGCAGGCTGCCGAGCTCTGGAAACACCATATATTTT. J is TRBJ1-3 and V is TRBV6-1, with D uncertain. There are 14 residues in the CDR3. CDR1 and CDR2 from the germline V gene are MNHNS and SASEGT. The ends were cut back, 6 bases at V and 0 bases at J, with 9 bases in the middle.

This chain uses TRBV3-1 (or the pseudogene TRBV3-2) with TRBJ2-5, with D perhaps TRBD2 (6 bases). Germline values: CDR1 LGHDT, CDR2 YNNKEL (reference sequence). V lost 0 bases, J lost 1 base, and 9 bases lay in between. The CDR3 length is 15 residues. CDR3 residues: CASSQDTGGQETQYF. In DNA form, the CDR3 reads TGTGCCAGCAGCCAAGATACCGGGGGCCAAGAGACCCAGTACTTC.

This chain connects TRBV19 to TRBJ1-1, with 7 nucleotides matching TRBD1. From germline, CDR1 is LNHDA and CDR2 SQIVND (reference sequence). This CDR3 has 13 amino acids. V lost 3 bases, J lost 3 bases, and 1 base stayed unmatched. CDR3 coding DNA: TGTGCCAGTAGTATTGGACAGGACACTGAAGCTTTCTTT. It encodes CASSIGQDTEAFF.